These 27 T cell receptor beta chains were all obtained from the same sample, sequenced in a study of shared clonotypes between healthy human individuals (dated by TCRdb to about 2020). The method behind the library was the immunoSEQ multiplex PCR assay. Drawn from immuneACCESS, this table holds only the in-frame rearrangements with V and J called that TCRdb kept. Clones are partly lost; checked studies trace under half to an unresolved V gene and leave the rest unexplained. This sample has about 2.4 million clones in its table, and over 85% of those were observed once. The top ten clones comprise roughly 0.39% of the sample. Specimen: naive CD4+ T cells from PBMCs. The sample's cell subset or site, from its label and the paper: CD45RA+ positively selected. These receptors were obtained from a man between 18 and 35 years old in good health. Some clones in this sample may be carry-over from other donors' samples.

The chain links TRBV27 to TRBJ1-2; perhaps TRBD1 as D (6 bases). The germline gives CDR1 MNHEY, CDR2 SMNVEV (reference sequence). The CDR3 contains 16 residues. The V end lost 0 bases, the J end lost 5 bases, and 16 bases lay between the germline ends. The CDR3 reads CASSLSKARGFYGYTF. CDR3 DNA sequence: TGTGCCAGCAGTTTATCGAAGGCCAGGGGATTTTATGGCTACACCTTC.

The CDR3, as DNA: TGTGCCAGCAGCTCGGAGGATGACAGGGGGAACTATGGCTACACCTTC. Residues: CASSSEDDRGNYGYTF. The gene calls are TRBV5-5 and TRBJ1-2; 9 positions match TRBD1. V lost 3 bases to trimming and J lost 2 bases; unmatched junction nucleotides: 8. Germline V gene lookup returns CDR1 SGHKS and CDR2 YYEKEE (reference sequence). The CDR3 consists of 16 residues. Based on the CDR3 plus reference TRBV5-5 and TRBJ1-2, the full variable domain is DAGVTQSPTHLIKTRGQQVTLRCSPISGHKSVSWYQQVLGQGPQFIFQYYEKEERGRGNFPDRFSARQFPNYSSELNVNALLLGDSALYLCASSSEDDRGNYGYTFGSGTRLTVV.

The count of this clone is one. The V call is TRBV7-9, the J call TRBJ2-5, with a weak D call TRBD1 (6 bases). There are 15 residues in the CDR3. CDR1 is SEHNR, CDR2 FQNEAQ, per germline (reference sequence). V was cut by 2 bases and J by 5 bases, with 15 bases left in between. The DNA for the CDR3 is TGTGCCAGCAGCTTAAGGGGGACCCTAGGGGAGACCCAGTACTTC. Amino acid sequence: CASSLRGTLGETQYF.

The CDR3 reads CASSSPVAEQYF. As DNA, the CDR3 is TGTGCCAGCAGCTCACCGGTGGCCGAGCAGTACTTC. The chain carries TRBV7-2 and TRBJ2-7; D remains ambiguous. Trimming cost V 4 bases and J 6 bases, with 10 bases left between them. Looked up from germline, CDR1 is SGHTA and CDR2 is FQGNSA. This CDR3 contains 12 residues. The full variable domain, its missing parts supplied by reference TRBV7-2 and TRBJ2-7, is GAGVSQSPSNKVTEKGKDVELRCDPISGHTALYWYRQSLGQGLEFLIYFQGNSAPDKSGLPSDRFSAERTGGSVSTLTIQRTQQEDSAVYLCASSSPVAEQYFGPGTRLTVT.

This clone is a singleton in its sample. This rearrangement joins TRBV7-2 to TRBJ2-6, with TRBD1 as a possible D gene (5 bases). Trimming removed 4 bases at V and 6 bases at J, with 16 bases between. There are 16 residues in the CDR3. Looked up from germline, CDR1 is SGHTA and CDR2 is FQGNSA. The DNA for the CDR3 is TGTGCCAGCAGCTCGCTCCGACAGCCCAAGGCCAACGTCCTGACTTTC. This encodes CASSSLRQPKANVLTF. The entire variable domain, with the rest obtained from reference TRBV7-2 and TRBJ2-6, is as follows: GAGVSQSPSNKVTEKGKDVELRCDPISGHTALYWYRQSLGQGLEFLIYFQGNSAPDKSGLPSDRFSAERTGGSVSTLTIQRTQQEDSAVYLCASSSLRQPKANVLTFGAGSRLTVL.

DNA for the CDR3: TGTGCCAGCAGTTCGACCAGGGGGCAGCGTTCAGATCGCACCGGGGAGCTGTTTTTT. Translation gives CASSSTRGQRSDRTGELFF. The V and J genes are TRBV27 and TRBJ2-2, with 8 nucleotides matching TRBD1. Per germline, CDR1 MNHEY and CDR2 SMNVEV (reference sequence). This CDR3 spans 19 amino acids. Trimming at V came to 4 bases and at J to 4 bases, leaving 17 bases not matched to a gene.

The rearrangement uses TRBV7-9 and TRBJ2-1; the D is unclear. Germline CDR1 SEHNR, CDR2 FQNEAQ (reference sequence). This CDR3 is built from 11 residues. Trimming removed 7 bases from V and 5 bases from J, with 6 bases in between. The CDR3 here is CASTRDNEQFF. The CDR3 nucleotides read TGTGCCAGCACCCGGGACAATGAGCAGTTCTTC.

This chain connects TRBV30 to TRBJ2-1; 8 nucleotides line up with TRBD1. V shed 2 bases and J 7 bases; nucleotides not matched to a gene: 13. This CDR3 region has 16 residues. Germline CDR1 reads GTSNPN; CDR2 reads SVGIG (reference sequence). The CDR3: CAWSRFPGQVRNEQFF. For the CDR3, the DNA is TGTGCCTGGAGTCGATTTCCGGGACAGGTTAGGAATGAGCAGTTCTTC.

Regarding this clone: Other DNA sequences in the sample encode the same CDR3. The chain is built from TRBV6-6 and TRBJ2-7; TRBD1 matches at 8 bases. From germline, CDR1 is MNHNY and CDR2 SVGAGI (reference sequence). The CDR3 consists of 13 residues. V gave up 6 bases and J gave up 4 bases; unmatched junction bases: 5. CDR3 DNA: TGTGCCAGCAGGCGGCAGGGGGCTTACGAGCAGTACTTC. As protein: CASRRQGAYEQYF.

The chain combines TRBV9 with TRBJ2-2, with D perhaps matching TRBD1 (6 bases). Trimming pared 3 bases from V and 2 bases from J, leaving 8 bases between. This CDR3 is built from 14 residues. Germline CDR1 is SGDLS and CDR2 is YYNGEE. Here the CDR3 reads CASSDRVNTGELFF. In nucleotides, the CDR3 is TGTGCCAGCAGCGACAGGGTCAACACCGGGGAGCTGTTTTTT.

The chain joins TRBV15 to TRBJ1-2; no clear D gene. The CDR3 has 16 amino acids. Germline assignment: CDR1 LNHNV and CDR2 YYDKDF (reference sequence). Trimming removed 0 bases at V and 7 bases at J, with 18 bases between. The DNA for the CDR3 is TGTGCCACCAGCAGAGACCGGCCCCCTCGGGTCTTTGGCTACACCTTC. Its protein product is CATSRDRPPRVFGYTF.

This sequence joins TRBV5-1 and TRBJ2-7, with 8 positions matching TRBD1. The CDR3 spans 14 residues. After removal of 4 bases from V and 3 bases from J, the junction contained 6 bases not matched to a gene. Germline V CDR1 and CDR2: SGHRS, YFSETQ. CDR3 protein: CASSTPGQVYEQYF. CDR3 DNA sequence: TGCGCCAGCAGCACTCCGGGACAGGTCTACGAGCAGTACTTC. The full variable domain, its missing parts supplied by reference TRBV5-1 and TRBJ2-7, is KAGVTQTPRYLIKTRGQQVTLSCSPISGHRSVSWYQQTPGQGLQFLFEYFSETQRNKGNFPGRFSGRQFSNSRSEMNVSTLELGDSALYLCASSTPGQVYEQYFGPGTRLTVT.

The V gene is TRBV30, the J gene TRBJ2-7; 7 bases are shared with TRBD1. The J segment lost 4 bases and the V segment lost 0 bases, leaving 12 bases of the junction unmatched. The CDR3 is 16 amino acids. CDR1 and CDR2 (germline): GTSNPN, SVGIG (reference sequence). The CDR3 DNA follows: TGTGCCTGGAGTGTTGGGTTAGGGGGCTGGAGTTACGAGCAGTACTTC. It translates to CAWSVGLGGWSYEQYF.

J is TRBJ2-1 and V is TRBV7-9, with TRBD2 matching over 7 bases. V gave up 5 bases and J gave up 3 bases; unmatched junction bases: 16. CDR1 is SEHNR, CDR2 FQNEAQ, per germline (reference sequence). This CDR3 has 18 residues. The CDR3 DNA sequence: TGTGCCAGCAGCCGAGGTCTGCTAGCGGATAACGTCTACAATGAGCAGTTCTTC. The encoded protein is CASSRGLLADNVYNEQFF. Based on the CDR3 plus reference TRBV7-9 and TRBJ2-1, the full variable domain is DTGVSQNPRHKITKRGQNVTFRCDPISEHNRLYWYRQTLGQGPEFLTYFQNEAQLEKSRLLSDRFSAERPKGSFSTLEIQRTEQGDSAMYLCASSRGLLADNVYNEQFFGPGTRLTVL.

This clone was counted a few times. One end of the junction fails to match germline, which may point to a read error. The chain uses TRBV28 and TRBJ1-5; 7 nucleotides align to TRBD1. CDR3 size: 13 residues. The germline V gene encodes CDR1 MDHEN and CDR2 SYDVKM. The chain's CDR3 is CATQRTGSQSQHF. CDR3 bases: TGTGCCACCCAAAGGACAGGTTCTCAGTCCCAGCATTTT.

The V and J genes are TRBV6-1 and TRBJ2-5; no definite D call. CDR1 MNHNS and CDR2 SASEGT come from the germline V gene. The CDR3 is 12 amino acids. Trimming removed 5 bases from V and 0 bases from J, with 4 bases in between. The CDR3 nucleotides read TGTGCCAGCAGTAAGTACCAAGAGACCCAGTACTTC. This translates into CASSKYQETQYF.

V usage is TRBV7-3 and J usage is TRBJ2-3; TRBD1 matches at 8 bases. The CDR3 sequence is 15 residues long. CDR1 SGHTA and CDR2 FQGTGA come from the germline V gene. The ends lost 4 bases at V and 2 bases at J; junction bases unmatched: 5. The chain's CDR3 is CASSSGDRLTDTQYF. The DNA of the CDR3 is TGTGCCAGCAGCTCCGGGGACAGGCTCACAGATACGCAGTATTTT. The full variable domain, in which reference TRBV7-3 and TRBJ2-3 provide the parts outside the CDR3, is GAGVSQTPSNKVTEKGKYVELRCDPISGHTALYWYRQSLGQGPEFLIYFQGTGAADDSGLPNDRFFAVRPEGSVSTLKIQRTERGDSAVYLCASSSGDRLTDTQYFGPGTRLTVL.

The rearrangement uses TRBV7-6 and TRBJ1-4; D gene ambiguous. Germline V lookup: CDR1 SGHVS, CDR2 FNYEAQ. V dropped 2 bases and J dropped 8 bases, with 6 bases sitting between them. CDR3 length: 12 residues. The DNA of the CDR3 is TGTGCCAGCAGCTTACTAGACGAAAAACTGTTTTTT. The encoded protein is CASSLLDEKLFF.

The chain joins TRBV9 to TRBJ1-2, with 7 bases identical to TRBD1. CDR3 length: 13 amino acids. Looked up from germline, CDR1 is SGDLS and CDR2 is YYNGEE. Trimming cost V 3 bases and J 7 bases; bases outside gene matches: 6. CDR3 amino acids: CASSARTGIGYTF. DNA for the CDR3: TGTGCCAGCAGCGCTCGGACAGGAATTGGCTACACCTTC. The whole variable domain, remainder taken from reference TRBV9 and TRBJ1-2, is DSGVTQTPKHLITATGQRVTLRCSPRSGDLSVYWYQQSLDQGLQFLIQYYNGEERAKGNILERFSAQQFPDLHSELNLSSLELGDSALYFCASSARTGIGYTFGSGTRLTVV.

This clone was observed a single time. The CDR3 DNA reads as TGTGCCAGCACCCTACTAACGGGAGGGCGGTATGAGCAGTTCTTC. Translated: CASTLLTGGRYEQFF. This rearrangement joins TRBV27 to TRBJ2-1; 8 positions agree with TRBD2. The CDR3 covers 15 residues. Germline values: CDR1 MNHEY, CDR2 SMNVEV (reference sequence). V was pared by 7 bases and J by 8 bases, with 13 bases of the junction left unmatched.

The chain uses TRBV7-8 and TRBJ2-7; 7 nucleotides line up with TRBD2. V was pared by 1 base and J by 5 bases, with 11 bases of the junction left unmatched. Per the germline V gene, CDR1 is SGHVS and CDR2 is FQNEAQ. The CDR3 sequence is 16 residues long. The chain's CDR3 is CASSLGLGGSKDEQYF. The CDR3 DNA is TGTGCCAGCAGCTTAGGTTTAGGCGGGAGTAAGGACGAGCAGTACTTC. Full variable domain (outside the CDR3, taken from reference TRBV7-8 and TRBJ2-7): GAGVSQSPRYKVAKRGQDVALRCDPISGHVSLFWYQQALGQGPEFLTYFQNEAQLDKSGLPSDRFFAERPEGSVSTLKIQRTQQEDSAVYLCASSLGLGGSKDEQYFGPGTRLTVT.

V and J are TRBV2 and TRBJ1-1; D not certain. Germline V lookup: CDR1 SNHLY, CDR2 FYNNEI. The CDR3 contains 13 residues. V shed 5 bases and J shed 0 bases, with 7 bases lying between them. The CDR3: CASSWELNTEAFF. The DNA for the CDR3 is TGTGCCAGCAGTTGGGAGTTGAACACTGAAGCTTTCTTT.

The genes are TRBV28 and TRBJ1-3; TRBD1 is a possible D gene (5 bases). The germline V and J ends were trimmed by 5 bases and 2 bases, with 16 bases remaining between them. The CDR3 contains 16 residues. CDR1 MDHEN and CDR2 SYDVKM come from the germline V gene. CDR3 protein: CASSPSETAPGNTIYF. The CDR3 nucleotides are TGTGCCAGCAGTCCCTCGGAGACAGCCCCTGGAAACACCATATATTTT.

The chain couples TRBV2 to TRBJ2-2; no clear D. This CDR3 spans 13 amino acids. V lost 6 bases, J lost 1 base, and 6 bases lay in between. Germline CDR1 and CDR2: SNHLY and FYNNEI. CDR3 residues: CASSLENTGELFF. The CDR3 DNA is TGTGCCAGCAGCCTCGAGAACACCGGGGAGCTGTTTTTT.

The chain is built from TRBV11-2 and TRBJ1-6; no clear D gene. CDR3 size: 14 residues. The V end lost 1 base, the J end lost 14 bases, and 15 bases lay between the germline ends. Per the germline V gene, CDR1 is SGHAT and CDR2 is FQNNGV. CDR3 residues: CASSLALGMSALHF. In DNA form, the CDR3 reads TGTGCCAGCAGCTTAGCATTGGGGATGTCGGCCCTCCACTTT.

The genes are TRBV7-2 and TRBJ2-2, with 10 bases matching TRBD1. Germline CDR1 reads SGHTA; CDR2 reads FQGNSA. The CDR3 length is 17 residues. V dropped 8 bases and J dropped 4; count of bases not matched to a gene: 13. This CDR3 reads CASRDRGGGSATGELFF. CDR3 DNA: TGTGCCAGCCGGGACAGGGGTGGGGGTTCTGCCACCGGGGAGCTGTTTTTT.

This clone was seen once. J is TRBJ1-2 and V is TRBV19; a weak D match, TRBD1 (6 bases). Between the trimmed V and J ends, which lost 5 bases and 4 bases, there was a span of 14 bases. CDR1 is LNHDA, CDR2 SQIVND, per germline (reference sequence). The CDR3 extends over 14 amino acids. CDR3 in DNA: TGTGCCAGTAGTCCGGTTGGGGGCCTCTATGGCTACACCTTC. Encoded protein: CASSPVGGLYGYTF.